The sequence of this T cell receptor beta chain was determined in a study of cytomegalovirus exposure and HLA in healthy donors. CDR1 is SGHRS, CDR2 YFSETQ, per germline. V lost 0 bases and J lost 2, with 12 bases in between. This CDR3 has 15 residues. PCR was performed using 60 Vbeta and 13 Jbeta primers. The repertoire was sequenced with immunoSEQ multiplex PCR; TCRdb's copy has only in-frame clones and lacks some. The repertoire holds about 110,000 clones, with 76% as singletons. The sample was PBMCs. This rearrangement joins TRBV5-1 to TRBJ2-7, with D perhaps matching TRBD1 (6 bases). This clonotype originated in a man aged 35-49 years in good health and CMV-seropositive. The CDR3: CASSLDGGPTYEQYF. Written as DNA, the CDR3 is TGCGCCAGCAGCTTGGATGGGGGCCCTACCTACGAGCAGTACTTC.